Listed below are T cell receptor beta chains from one sample, sequenced in a study of beta chain features in type 1 diabetes. The data were produced by immunoSEQ multiplex PCR, yet TCRdb's version contains in-frame clones alone and is incomplete. The sample carries about 38,000 clones, 55% to 70% recorded once. The specimen was Tregs from blood. These receptors originate from a woman aged 30 to 39 in good health. Each CDR3 is given with its conserved first and last residue. Each record gives: clone size, D gene, J gene, V gene, CDR3 DNA, CDR3 protein. The D gene is left open where the match is weak. Not all rows give a size; the values are once, few, many and, for expanded clones, a class.

size: -
D: TRBD2
J: TRBJ2-1
V: TRBV28
DNA: TGTGCCAGCAGTTCTGGGGGACTAGCTGGCAATGAGCAGTTCTTC
CDR3: CASSSGGLAGNEQFF

size: few
D: -
J: TRBJ2-1
V: TRBV5-1
DNA: TGCGCCAGCAGCTTCGGTACGGGATTCTACAATGAGCAGTTCTTC
CDR3: CASSFGTGFYNEQFF

size: -
D: -
J: TRBJ2-1
V: TRBV5-1
DNA: TGCGCCAGCAGCTTGTCCCAGTCCTACAATGAGCAGTTCTTC
CDR3: CASSLSQSYNEQFF

size: -
D: TRBD2
J: TRBJ2-1
V: TRBV7-2
DNA: TGTGCCAGCAGCGCGGGACTAGCGGGAGCAGTTGAGCAGTTCTTC
CDR3: CASSAGLAGAVEQFF

size: -
D: TRBD2
J: TRBJ2-1
V: TRBV5-1
DNA: TGCGCCAGCAGTCTAGCGGGAGGCCGACTCAATGAGCAGTTCTTC
CDR3: CASSLAGGRLNEQFF

size: -
D: TRBD2
J: TRBJ2-1
V: TRBV28
DNA: TGTGCCAGCAGTAAATCCGGGACTAGCGGTTCGAACTCCTACAATGAGCAGTTCTTC
CDR3: CASSKSGTSGSNSYNEQFF

size: -
D: TRBD2
J: TRBJ2-2
V: TRBV27
DNA: TGTGCCAGCAGTCGCACTAAAACCCGGACTAGCTTCATTTCATCCGGGGAGCTGTTTTTT
CDR3: CASSRTKTRTSFISSGELFF

size: few
D: TRBD2
J: TRBJ2-1
V: TRBV28
DNA: TGTGCCAGCAGTTTGCCGGGACTAGATGGGCATGAGCAGTTCTTC
CDR3: CASSLPGLDGHEQFF

size: once
D: TRBD1
J: TRBJ1-4
V: TRBV19
DNA: TGTGCCTGCGGGACCGGGACAGCTCTTGAAAAACTGTTTTTT
CDR3: CACGTGTALEKLFF

size: -
D: -
J: TRBJ2-3
V: TRBV9
DNA: TGTGCCAGCAGCGCCCAGGGGCCAGATACGCAGTATTTT
CDR3: CASSAQGPDTQYF

size: -
D: TRBD1
J: TRBJ2-2
V: TRBV12-5
DNA: TGTGCTAGTGGCGACGATACCAGGGGGCGAAACACCGGGGAGCTGTTTTTT
CDR3: CASGDDTRGRNTGELFF

size: -
D: TRBD2
J: TRBJ2-1
V: TRBV29-1
DNA: TGCAGCGGACTAGCGAGATACTCCTACAATGAGCAGTTCTTC
CDR3: CSGLARYSYNEQFF

size: -
D: -
J: TRBJ2-3
V: TRBV28
DNA: TGTGCCAGCAGAACACCCTCCGGGGGAGCAGATACGCAGTATTTT
CDR3: CASRTPSGGADTQYF

size: -
D: -
J: TRBJ2-7
V: TRBV4-2
DNA: TGTGCCAGCAGCCAAGATATCCTGTCTTTAGAGCAGTACTTC
CDR3: CASSQDILSLEQYF

size: few
D: -
J: TRBJ1-2
V: TRBV27
DNA: TGTGCCAGCAGTTCACCACGAACAGGCGTTTATGGCTACACCTTC
CDR3: CASSSPRTGVYGYTF

size: -
D: -
J: TRBJ2-7
V: TRBV4-3
DNA: TGCGCCAGCAGCCAAGAAACCGGGAGCGAGCAGTACTTC
CDR3: CASSQETGSEQYF

size: -
D: TRBD1
J: TRBJ1-1
V: TRBV29-1
DNA: TGCAGCGTTGATCAGGGGGGGAACACTGAAGCTTTCTTT
CDR3: CSVDQGGNTEAFF

size: -
D: TRBD2
J: TRBJ2-7
V: TRBV10-2
DNA: TGCGCCAGCAGTGGCGGGAGGGGGTCCTACGAGCAGTACTTC
CDR3: CASSGGRGSYEQYF

size: -
D: TRBD2
J: TRBJ2-3
V: TRBV25-1
DNA: TGTGCCAGCAGTACAGTCCCGGGACTAGCGGGAGGGCCGGTCTTTCGGTATTTT
CDR3: CASSTVPGLAGGPVFRYF